This passage covers 6 T cell receptor beta chains from one sample sequenced in a study of early T cells in non-severe SARS-CoV-2 infection. MiXCR, applied by TCRdb to the 5' RACE reads, yields one record per CDR3 protein. Of approximately 97,000 distinct CDR3 sequences listed, more than 9.5% are singletons. The sequencing used whole blood, collected at baseline. The receptors derive from an adult who was a healthcare worker with PCR-confirmed SARS-CoV-2 infection or an uninfected control (not recorded which).

This clonotype was recorded many times. The J gene is TRBJ2-2, the V gene TRBV7-9; D ambiguous. Trimming cost V 5 bases and J 6 bases, with 10 bases left between them. CDR1 and CDR2 (germline): SEHNR, FQNEAQ (reference sequence). This CDR3 has 13 amino acids. CDR3 sequence (DNA): TGTGCCAGCAGCCAAAGTGCATCCGGGGAGCTGTTTTTT. Translating it yields CASSQSASGELFF.

This chain joins TRBV7-2 and TRBJ1-2; D uncertain. The germline V gene has CDR1 SGHTA and CDR2 FQGNSA. The V gene lost 7 bases and the J gene lost 4 bases, with 10 bases spanning the gap. There are 12 residues in the CDR3. The CDR3 DNA follows: TGTGCCAGCACCACCACCTCCTATGGCTACACCTTC. Translating it yields CASTTTSYGYTF.

This clonotype showed up just a few times. The chain employs TRBV7-9 and TRBJ2-3; 8 bases are shared with TRBD1. Germline V CDR1 and CDR2: SEHNR, FQNEAQ (reference sequence). CDR3 length: 16 amino acids. Losses at the gene ends were 5 bases for V and 0 bases for J; bases not matched to a gene: 7. CDR3: CASSRDRSASTDTQYF. CDR3 DNA sequence: TGTGCCAGCAGCAGGGACAGGAGTGCTAGCACAGATACGCAGTATTTT. Filled out from reference TRBV7-9 and TRBJ2-3, the complete variable domain reads DTGVSQNPRHKITKRGQNVTFRCDPISEHNRLYWYRQTLGQGPEFLTYFQNEAQLEKSRLLSDRFSAERPKGSFSTLEIQRTEQGDSAMYLCASSRDRSASTDTQYFGPGTRLTVL.

This clonotype was seen only a few times. This chain connects TRBV27 to TRBJ1-6; tentative D call: TRBD1 (5 bases). Germline V CDR1 and CDR2: MNHEY, SMNVEV (reference sequence). The CDR3 sequence is 15 residues long. Trimming shortened V by 2 bases and J by 6 bases, and 11 bases separated the two germline ends. CDR3 nucleotide sequence: TGTGCCAGCAGTTTAAGGCCCAGGGCTAATTCACCCCTCCACTTT. This gives the protein CASSLRPRANSPLHF.

This clonotype was seen only a few times. This chain connects TRBV20-1 to TRBJ2-6; D ambiguous. Germline lookup yields CDR1 DFQATT and CDR2 SNEGSKA (reference sequence). The CDR3 extends over 14 amino acids. The V end lost 3 bases, the J end lost 4 bases, and 10 bases lay between the germline ends. The CDR3 reads CSARVPEGANVLTF. The CDR3 DNA reads TGCAGTGCTAGGGTTCCTGAGGGGGCCAACGTCCTGACTTTC.

With respect to this clonotype: The junction departs from germline at one end; a sequencing error may be responsible. The V gene is TRBV27, the J gene TRBJ2-7, with 9 bases that match TRBD1. CDR3 length: 14 amino acids. In germline, CDR1 is MNHEY, CDR2 SMNVEV (reference sequence). CDR3 residues: CASSLGQGTYEQNF. In DNA form, the CDR3 reads TGTGCCAGCAGTTTGGGACAGGGTACCTACGAGCAGAACTTC.